This is a list of T cell receptor beta chains from one sample in a study of T cells in Graves' hyperthyroidism and ophthalmopathy. In TCRdb, the multiplex PCR reads were re-called with MiXCR into one record per CDR3 protein. In the table there are approximately 330,000 distinct CDR3 sequences, 18% of which are singletons. The specimen sequenced was blood. The receptors shown here come from a woman aged 45-60 years with Graves' hyperthyroidism. Each CDR3 is given with its conserved first and last residue. Expanded clones get a size class; other rows say once, few or many, or leave the size out.

size	V	J	CDR3
many	TRBV11-2	TRBJ1-1	CASSLGQGWNTEAFF
many	TRBV6-6	TRBJ2-3	CASSYSAAVGSDTQYF
many	TRBV20-1	TRBJ1-1	CSARDGGSQQAFF
few	TRBV2	TRBJ1-2	CASRGGGGYTF
-	TRBV20-1	TRBJ2-1	CSANDIYYNEQFF
-	TRBV7-8	TRBJ2-1	CASSSSRTGEGYNEQFF
-	TRBV7-9	TRBJ2-5	CASSGSNSLAGGAWYQETQYF
-	TRBV20-1	TRBJ1-1	CSARDPGSSEAFF
many	TRBV2	TRBJ2-1	CASSELGGYNEQFF
-	TRBV2	TRBJ2-7	CASREGRPGLAPDEQYF
many	TRBV12-3/TRBV12-4	TRBJ1-3	CASSLGGNTIYF
-	TRBV5-1	TRBJ2-2	CASSLMRGGGELFF
many	TRBV2	TRBJ1-1	CASSTTDTEAFF
few	TRBV9	TRBJ1-2	CASSVEPPGQGYYGYTF
-	TRBV5-5	TRBJ2-1	CASSLVVGRSWNEQFF
-	TRBV20-1	TRBJ1-5	CSARDLTLSQNQPQHF
few	TRBV9	TRBJ1-2	CASSDPEGKNDYGYTF
few	TRBV30	TRBJ2-2	CAWNTQSTGELFF
many	TRBV28	TRBJ1-1	CASPPLFPMGLPGTEAFF
-	TRBV12-3/TRBV12-4	TRBJ1-6	CASSLTGMGNSPLHF
few	TRBV29-1	TRBJ2-2	CSVEVTGANTGELFF
-	TRBV5-5	TRBJ1-2	CASSLAHGYTF
few	TRBV5-5	TRBJ2-2	CASGQVALAGVVGELFF
many	TRBV6-2/TRBV6-3	TRBJ2-2	CASRWLNTGELFF
-	TRBV9	TRBJ2-3	CASSQNREPSTDTQYF
-	TRBV6-1	TRBJ1-4	CASSTTGNEKLFF
-	TRBV14	TRBJ2-1	CASHRVGGNEQFF
few	TRBV5-1	TRBJ2-2	CASSPVVSANTGELFF
many	TRBV28	TRBJ1-5	CASIRRYGGNQPQHF
many	TRBV7-9	TRBJ2-3	CASRPGTSGAFTDTQYF
-	TRBV20-1	TRBJ2-5	CSASSGRETQYF
many	TRBV20-1	TRBJ2-5	CSASPGTGFKETQYF
-	TRBV18	TRBJ1-1	CASSPPPNTEAFF
-	TRBV28	TRBJ2-4	CASSLNSLAKNIQYF
-	TRBV9	TRBJ2-2	CASSLEGAGTGELFF
many	TRBV5-1	TRBJ2-1	CASSWTGSNEQFF
many	TRBV6-2/TRBV6-3	TRBJ1-5	CASRFEGGGQPQHF
many	TRBV6-2/TRBV6-3	TRBJ2-1	CASSYDGTTNEQFF
few	TRBV5-1	TRBJ1-6	CASSEGLVYNSPLHF
-	TRBV7-6	TRBJ2-1	CASSQISGGVYNEQFF
many	TRBV28	TRBJ2-2	CASSLFGSGTGELFF
many	TRBV27	TRBJ1-1	CASSLGTGGRNTEAFF
many	TRBV6-1	TRBJ2-1	CASSSLAGGPAHVQFF
many	TRBV20-1	TRBJ1-2	CSARASVNYGYTF
many	TRBV6-5	TRBJ1-1	CASSSRGGWKAFF
-	TRBV4-1	TRBJ1-5	CASSQDRLTTGVLQPQHF
-	TRBV6-1	TRBJ1-1	CASNRGPMNTEAFF
-	TRBV19	TRBJ1-1	CASSPTPMRGEAFF
-	TRBV19	TRBJ1-4	CASGAGTGHEKLFF
-	TRBV6-1	TRBJ1-4	CASSEADPGLTTNEKLFF
many	TRBV2	TRBJ1-1	CASSDPWAKGAFF
many	TRBV11-2	TRBJ2-2	CASSLARAVDGELFF
few	TRBV5-1	TRBJ2-3	CASSQLRDSSTDTQYF
many	TRBV6-1	TRBJ2-7	CASSEGLQGAGEQYF
-	TRBV10-3	TRBJ2-5	CAIRGGGTLQETQYF
many	TRBV7-9	TRBJ2-5	CASSPGGAGTQETQYF